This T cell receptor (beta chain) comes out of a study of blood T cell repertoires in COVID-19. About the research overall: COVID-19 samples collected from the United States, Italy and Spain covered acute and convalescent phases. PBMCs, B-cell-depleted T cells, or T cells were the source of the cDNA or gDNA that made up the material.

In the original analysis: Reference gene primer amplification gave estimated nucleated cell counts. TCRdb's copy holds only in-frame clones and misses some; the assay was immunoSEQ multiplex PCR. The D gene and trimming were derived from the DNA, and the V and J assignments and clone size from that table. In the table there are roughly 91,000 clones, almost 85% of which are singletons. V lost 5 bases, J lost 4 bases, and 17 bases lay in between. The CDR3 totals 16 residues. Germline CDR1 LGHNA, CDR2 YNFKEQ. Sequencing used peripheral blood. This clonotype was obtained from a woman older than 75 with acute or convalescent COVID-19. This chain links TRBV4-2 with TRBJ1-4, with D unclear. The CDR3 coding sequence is TGTGCCAGCAGCTCCTTCTCTGGCGGGGTTAATGAAAAACTGTTTTTT. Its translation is CASSSFSGGVNEKLFF.